This T cell receptor (beta chain) was sequenced for a study of cytomegalovirus exposure and HLA in healthy donors. This PCR relied on a set of 60 Vbeta primers and 13 Jbeta primers. Assay: immunoSEQ multiplex PCR; the TCRdb copy retains only in-frame clones and omits some. The sample yields some 140,000 clones, around 77% seen once. Study-wide results and limits: Later analysis reportedly placed an Asian-associated ancestry cluster below the roughly 600-donor mean in N-insertions.

Ten or more counts support this clone. No antigen is known for it. The germline CDR1 and CDR2 sequences are LGHNA and YSLEER. This CDR3 contains 12 residues. The V end lost 0 bases, the J end lost 5 bases, and 2 bases lay between the germline ends. The chain carries TRBV4-3 and TRBJ1-3; D gene uncertain. Sequenced material: PBMCs. The sequence was obtained from a man between 18 and 35 years old in good health and CMV-seronegative. CDR3 coding DNA: TGCGCCAGCAGCCAAGATAGAAACACCATATATTTT. It specifies CASSQDRNTIYF.